These T cell receptor beta chains were read from a single sample in a study of T cells after yellow fever vaccination. TCRdb independently ran MiXCR on the 5' RACE reads; one entry per CDR3 protein. This table has more than 110,000 distinct CDR3 sequences, less than 8.5% appearing once. Sequenced here: CD4+ T cells sorted from PBMCs, sampled 10 days after the yellow fever booster vaccination. These receptors were collected from a man aged 30 to 39 who received the YFV17D yellow fever vaccine. Both conserved end residues are part of each CDR3. The D gene is left open where the match is weak. Not every row has a clone size; where given, it reads once, few, many or a size class.

TGTGCCAGCAGCTTCCGGAGGGCCACCCTCTGGGAGCAGTACTTC | CASSFRRATLWEQYF | TRBV7-2 | many | TRBJ2-7 | NA
TGTGCCAGCAGTTCGGAAAATGGCTACACCTTC | CASSSENGYTF | TRBV12-3/TRBV12-4 | few | TRBJ1-2 | NA
TGTGCCAGCAGCACGGGACAGCGTCGGTCCGATACGCAGTATTTT | CASSTGQRRSDTQYF | TRBV7-8 | few | TRBJ2-3 | TRBD1
TGTGCCAGCAGCCCCGGGGTGCGGGAGCAGTATTTT | CASSPGVREQYF | TRBV12-3/TRBV12-4 | many | TRBJ2-3 | NA
TGTGCCAGCAGTGAGGGACAGGGGGCAGGAGATACGCAGTATTTT | CASSEGQGAGDTQYF | TRBV6-1 | NA | TRBJ2-3 | TRBD1
TGCGCCAGCAGCTTGGGGCCGGGACGTACCACTGAAGCTTTCTTT | CASSLGPGRTTEAFF | TRBV5-1 | many | TRBJ1-1 | NA
TGTGCCAGCTCTAAAATTTCAACGGTGGGGGACTATGGCTACACCTTC | CASSKISTVGDYGYTF | TRBV18 | many | TRBJ1-2 | NA
TGTGCCAGCAGCTTAGTCGGTAGCGGCTCTGGGGCCAACGTCCTGACTTTC | CASSLVGSGSGANVLTF | TRBV7-2 | NA | TRBJ2-6 | NA
TGTGCCAGCAGCTCAGCCGCTAGCGGGGAGCAGTACTTC | CASSSAASGEQYF | TRBV3-1 | few | TRBJ2-7 | TRBD2
TGCAGTGCTAGAGCACTAGGGGCCTACAATGAGCAGTTCTTC | CSARALGAYNEQFF | TRBV20-1 | many | TRBJ2-1 | NA
TGCGCCAGCAGCCACGGGGCCCCCGGGGAGCTGTTTTTT | CASSHGAPGELFF | TRBV5-1 | many | TRBJ2-2 | NA